This T cell receptor (beta chain) is drawn from a study of blood T cell repertoires in COVID-19. Overall study context: Material from acute and convalescent COVID-19 was sourced from the United States, Italy and Spain. From T cells, B-cell-depleted T cells, or PBMCs came the material, which was cDNA or gDNA.

Enrollment of patients from Seattle took place during active infection, with longitudinal follow-up. CDR3 length: 13 residues. V gave up 5 bases and J gave up 4 bases; unmatched junction bases: 3. Germline V CDR1 and CDR2: ENHRY, SYGVKD. Original processing notes: Reference gene primer amplification gave nucleated cell count estimates. TCRdb keeps only in-frame clones here, not all; method: immunoSEQ multiplex PCR. That table is the source of V, J and clone size, and D and trimming were worked out from the DNA. Of under 85,000 clones in the sample, approximately 80% are singletons; the top ten hold about 14%.

This TCR came from a man aged 50 or older with COVID-19, enrolled during active disease. The V and J genes are TRBV10-3 and TRBJ2-7; TRBD1 aligns across 9 bases. Material for sequencing was peripheral blood. The CDR3 here is CAISWTGEYEQYF. As DNA, the CDR3 is TGTGCCATCAGTTGGACAGGGGAATACGAGCAGTACTTC.